Listed below are T cell receptor beta chains from one sample, sequenced in a study of cytomegalovirus exposure and HLA in healthy donors. Profiled with immunoSEQ multiplex PCR; TCRdb holds only in-frame clones, not every one. The data hold about 120,000 clones, with roughly nine tenths observed a single time. Sequencing was done on a sample of PBMCs. The receptors originated from a woman under 30 in good health and CMV-seronegative. Both conserved end residues are part of each CDR3.

v_gene,CDR3aa
TRBV13,CASSFRRSGNTIYF
TRBV18,CASSPLTGGMNTEAFF
TRBV27,CASSLAGGLYEQYF
TRBV6-5,CASRPGERNTGELFF
TRBV2,CASIGSPSEATEAFF
TRBV28,CASSPLVAGVEETQYF
TRBV7-9,CASSRNEQFF
TRBV27,CASSPAQGLDTEAFF
TRBV30,CAWSVEGAQPQHF
TRBV19,CASMGTSNTGELFF
TRBV9,CASTHTGGDGTEAFF
TRBV27,CASSLSIDSGTQYF
TRBV19,CASMGQGNYEQYF
TRBV25-1,CASSYAINEQFF
TRBV9,CASSALLSYNEQFF
TRBV9,CASSPPGPGANVLTF
TRBV4-3,CASSQDEGASYGYTF
TRBV5-6,CASSFRGTEAFF
TRBV11-2,CASSFSLGGKNIQYF
TRBV20-1,CSASDRGTAYF
TRBV9,CASSVLAGGTASTDTQYF
TRBV7-2,CASSHTGGGNTGELFF
TRBV27,CASSFSSGANVLTF
TRBV7-7,CASSPLAGGADTQYF
TRBV27,CASSLSTSWDTQYF